This passage covers 21 T cell receptor beta chains from one sample sequenced in a study of T cells in Graves' hyperthyroidism and ophthalmopathy. Amplification of TCR beta CDR3 regions used RNA as the template. The TCR CDR3 was amplified in a first-round RT-PCR using the HTBI primer set. MiXCR was run by TCRdb on the multiplex PCR reads, yielding one entry per CDR3 protein. Of more than 500,000 distinct CDR3 sequences in the sample, about 15% were seen once. Source material: blood. The receptors here all came from a middle-aged woman with Graves' ophthalmopathy.

This clonotype was counted many times. The chain recombines TRBV29-1 with TRBJ2-7; D is undetermined. This CDR3 has 12 residues. CDR1 and CDR2 from the germline V gene are SQVTM and ANQGSEA. Trimming took 3 bases from V and 6 from J, leaving 12 bases between them. CDR3: CSVDGQDGEQYF. The CDR3 bases are TGCAGCGTTGATGGGCAGGACGGCGAGCAGTACTTC.

This clonotype has a count of ten or more. The junction shows a germline mismatch at one end, possibly a read error. The J gene is TRBJ1-5, the V gene TRBV20-1; D not resolved. The CDR3 length is 13 residues. The germline gives CDR1 DFQATT, CDR2 SNEGSKA (reference sequence). In DNA form, the CDR3 reads TGCAGTGCCAGAGGGCAGGGCAATCAGCCCCAGCATTTT. Its translation: CSARGQGNQPQHF.

This rearrangement joins TRBV28 to TRBJ1-2; 9 bases line up with TRBD1. This CDR3 comprises 15 residues. Germline V CDR1 and CDR2: MDHEN, SYDVKM. The V and J ends lost 3 bases and 4 bases, in that order; junction bases with no gene match: 6. The CDR3 region has the DNA TGTGCCAGCAGTTTGGGGGACAGGGAAGTCTATGGCTACACCTTC. This encodes CASSLGDREVYGYTF.

There are many counts of this clonotype. This chain joins TRBV28 and TRBJ1-2; D gene unclear. The CDR3 length is 15 residues. Trimming left V 6 bases short and J 3 bases short, with 17 bases between. The germline CDR1 and CDR2 sequences are MDHEN and SYDVKM. CDR3 nucleotide sequence: TGTGCCAGCAGCCAAGGAAAAACAAGATACTATGGCTACACCTTC. This gives the protein CASSQGKTRYYGYTF.

The V and J genes are TRBV27 and TRBJ1-6; D is ambiguous. The CDR3 consists of 14 residues. Germline loops: CDR1 MNHEY, CDR2 SMNVEV (reference sequence). V was shortened by 1 base and J by 4 bases, with 5 bases between the two germline ends. This CDR3 is CASSLLEYNSPLHF. CDR3 nucleotide sequence: TGTGCCAGCAGTTTATTGGAGTATAATTCACCCCTCCACTTT.

This clonotype turned up a few times. The chain uses TRBV6-5 and TRBJ2-5; 10 nucleotides agree with TRBD1. Germline-derived CDR1 and CDR2 are MNHEY and SVGAGI. CDR3 length: 14 residues. The J segment lost 10 bases and the V segment lost 3 bases, leaving 8 bases of the junction unmatched. The CDR3 region is CASSYGDRGIFQYF. The CDR3 DNA is TGTGCCAGCAGTTATGGGGACAGGGGAATATTCCAGTACTTC.

The table lists this clonotype with a few counts. The chain is built from TRBV5-1 and TRBJ2-5; no clear D gene. From germline, CDR1 is SGHRS and CDR2 YFSETQ. This CDR3 has 13 amino acids. Trimming stripped 3 bases from V and 5 bases from J, with 11 bases between. The CDR3 DNA reads as TGCGCCAGCAGCTCTGACCCCCGGGAGACCCAGTACTTC. Its translation: CASSSDPRETQYF. Using reference TRBV5-1 and TRBJ2-5 for the parts outside the CDR3, the full variable domain is KAGVTQTPRYLIKTRGQQVTLSCSPISGHRSVSWYQQTPGQGLQFLFEYFSETQRNKGNFPGRFSGRQFSNSRSEMNVSTLELGDSALYLCASSSDPRETQYFGPGTRLLVL.

Many counts were recorded for this clonotype. V gene TRBV6-2 or TRBV6-3 combines with J gene TRBJ2-7; 11 bases are shared with TRBD1. Unmatched junction bases numbered 15, after V lost 2 bases and J lost 3 bases. Germline CDR1 is MNHEY and CDR2 is SVGEGT. The CDR3 extends over 19 amino acids. The CDR3 loop is CASSYGPGTGGAGGYEQYF. The CDR3, as DNA: TGTGCCAGCAGTTACGGGCCCGGGACAGGGGGGGCTGGGGGCTACGAGCAGTACTTC.

Comments on this clonotype: A much more abundant neighbour one base away suggests this may be a read error. V is TRBV6-4 and J is TRBJ2-7, with D perhaps given as TRBD1 or TRBD2 (5 bases each). V was pared by 7 bases and J by 4 bases, with 14 bases between. The CDR3 length is 13 residues. From germline, CDR1 is MRHNA and CDR2 SNTAGT. In DNA, the CDR3 is TGTGCCAGCATTGCCTGGGACGGGTACGAGCAGTACTTC. Amino acids: CASIAWDGYEQYF.

V and J are TRBV6-2 or TRBV6-3 and TRBJ2-5; D remains unclear. Germline V gives CDR1 MNHEY, CDR2 SVGEGT. The CDR3 covers 14 residues. V was clipped by 7 bases and J by 4 bases, with 16 bases between them. CDR3 loop: CASTPWNTRETQYF. The CDR3 DNA sequence: TGTGCCAGCACTCCTTGGAACACTCGAGAGACCCAGTACTTC.

V is TRBV6-2 or TRBV6-3 and J is TRBJ2-3, with no clear D. The germline V gene has CDR1 MNHEY and CDR2 SVGEGT. The CDR3 sequence is 13 residues long. Trimming removed 2 bases at V and 6 bases at J, with 9 bases between. The CDR3: CASSYRGMDTQYF. CDR3 bases: TGTGCCAGCAGTTACAGAGGAATGGATACGCAGTATTTT.

This clonotype was seen ten or more times. The CDR3 DNA is TGTGCCAGCAGTTTCGAGTTCCGGACCCAGTACTTC. This sequence encodes CASSFEFRTQYF. This chain connects TRBV28 to TRBJ2-5; D is ambiguous. In germline, CDR1 is MDHEN, CDR2 SYDVKM. Trimming stripped 3 bases from V and 7 bases from J, with 9 bases between. This CDR3 contains 12 residues.

The J gene is TRBJ1-1, the V gene TRBV7-2; possible D gene TRBD1, 5 bases. The germline V gene encodes CDR1 SGHTA and CDR2 FQGNSA. The CDR3 length is 13 residues. V shed 6 bases and J shed 11 bases, with 19 bases lying between them. The CDR3 here is CASSSTGLGGAFF. CDR3 bases: TGTGCCAGCAGTTCAACAGGACTCGGTGGCGCTTTCTTT.

This clonotype was detected ten times or more. CDR3 DNA: TGTGCCAGCACTCCCGGGACAGGGTTTTTCTATGGCTACACCTTC. Its protein is CASTPGTGFFYGYTF. The rearrangement links TRBV12-3 or TRBV12-4 to TRBJ1-2, with TRBD1 matching 9 bases. The ends lost 7 bases at V and 4 bases at J; junction bases unmatched: 10. The CDR3 covers 15 residues.

The table lists this clonotype with many counts. The chain links TRBV5-1 to TRBJ2-7, with no clear D. Germline V gene sequence: CDR1 SGHRS, CDR2 YFSETQ. CDR3 length: 15 amino acids. V was cut by 2 bases and J by 3 bases, with 15 bases left in between. As DNA, the CDR3 is TGCGCCAGCAGCTTACGCCAAGGCGGCAACTACGAGCAGTACTTC. Its translation: CASSLRQGGNYEQYF.

In its sample, this clonotype was seen many times. The chain recombines TRBV10-3 with TRBJ1-1; no clear D. Between the trimmed V and J ends, which lost 3 bases and 3 bases, there was a span of 11 bases. This CDR3 has 14 amino acids. From germline, CDR1 is ENHRY and CDR2 SYGVKD. CDR3 coding DNA: TGTGCCATCAGTGATTACCCTTCGGACACTGAAGCTTTCTTT. The encoded protein is CAISDYPSDTEAFF.

The chain is built from TRBV7-2 and TRBJ2-5; D is ambiguous. V was shortened by 3 bases and J by 2 bases, with 13 bases between the two germline ends. This CDR3 is built from 15 residues. Germline V gene lookup returns CDR1 SGHTA and CDR2 FQGNSA. DNA for the CDR3: TGTGCCAGCAGCTTCACACAGCAAACTCAAGAGACCCAGTACTTC. This codes for CASSFTQQTQETQYF.

This clonotype was recorded a few times. Written as DNA, the CDR3 is TGTGCCAGCAGCCATCCGGACATAAAACAAGAGACCCAGTACTTC. Protein product: CASSHPDIKQETQYF. The chain links TRBV7-2 to TRBJ2-5; possible D gene TRBD1, 5 bases. This CDR3 has 15 residues. Germline values: CDR1 SGHTA, CDR2 FQGNSA. V shed 5 bases and J shed 2 bases, with 15 bases lying between them.

The chain couples TRBV20-1 to TRBJ1-1; 11 nucleotides line up with TRBD1. This CDR3 is 17 amino acids long. The V gene's germline CDR1 is DFQATT and CDR2 SNEGSKA (reference sequence). Losses at the gene ends were 3 bases for V and 0 bases for J; bases not matched to a gene: 9. The CDR3 bases are TGCAGTGCTAGTCTTCTCCGGACAGGGGGCTTGAACACTGAAGCTTTCTTT. Translating gives CSASLLRTGGLNTEAFF.

The V call is TRBV10-3, the J call TRBJ1-1; unclear D gene. CDR3 size: 13 residues. V was clipped by 2 bases and J by 3 bases, with 7 bases between them. Germline V gene lookup returns CDR1 ENHRY and CDR2 SYGVKD. The CDR3 DNA reads TGTGCCATCAGTGAGACTCCAGACACTGAAGCTTTCTTT. Translation gives CAISETPDTEAFF.

This clonotype was counted a few times. A much larger clone is a single base away; this may be a read error. The chain recombines TRBV6-1 with TRBJ2-7; 9 nucleotides agree with TRBD2. The germline gives CDR1 MNHNS, CDR2 SASEGT. The CDR3 loop spans 16 amino acids. Here the CDR3 reads CASSLGSSGITNDQYF. DNA for the CDR3: TGTGCCAGCAGCCTGGGGTCTAGCGGGATTACCAACGATCAGTACTTC.